This T cell receptor beta chain was documented in a study of OX40 agonist ivuxolimab in advanced cancers. Regarding the study in general: Ivuxolimab, which targeted the costimulatory receptor OX40 (CD134), was an agonistic, fully human IgG2 monoclonal antibody. A male proportion of approximately 83% and a mean age of approximately 62 years, ranging from 23 to 79, were recorded for the dose-escalation cohort. The monotherapy dose-escalation portion (N ≈ 55 patients) of the phase I ivuxolimab trial is reported in the paper. Intravenous ivuxolimab was administered to patients every 2 weeks at six dose levels: 0.01, 0.1, 0.3, 1.5, 3 and 10 mg/kg. Partial responses were achieved by three dose-escalation patients, of whom one had hepatocellular carcinoma and two had cutaneous melanoma. Patients were allowed to have had prior anti-PD-1, anti-PD-L1 or anti-CTLA-4 therapy, and approximately 40% of the dose-escalation patients had been treated with checkpoint inhibitors. Among the roughly 50 dose-escalation patients, some 20 had hepatocellular carcinoma, roughly 15 melanoma, 9 renal cell carcinoma and 9 head and neck cancer. Peripheral TCRbeta sequencing aimed to test whether ivuxolimab altered TCR sequence diversity and caused clonal T-cell expansion. The study at large found these results: At doses of 0.1 to 3.0 mg/kg, clonal expansion of both CD4+ and CD8+ blood T cells was observed from baseline to week 6. After ivuxolimab, CD8+ T cells had more expanded clones than CD4+ T cells on average. The antigen specificity of the clonally expanded peripheral T cells was not determined. In the 0.1-3.0 mg/kg groups, partial responders had among the lowest normalized peripheral clonal expansion, particularly in CD8+ T cells. Low levels of normalized T-cell clonal expansion were also shown by some nonresponding patients.

To sequence the TCRbeta CDR3 region, genomic DNA was isolated from the sorted cells. The immunoSEQ Assay was used for sequencing of TCRbeta CDR3 regions. TCRdb mirrors the immuneACCESS table, restricted to in-frame sequences. Some clones are absent from its copies; in checked studies, under half trace to an unresolved V gene, and the reason for the others is unknown. The sample records tens of thousands of clones, around 82% of which are singletons. About 1.8% of the sample rests with the top ten. Worth noting for this clone: The antigen it recognizes is unknown. Per-nucleotide qualities are absent, and no much larger clonotype sits a single base away.

Between the V and J ends, shortened by 0 bases and 6 bases respectively, the junction contains 11 bases. CDR1 is given as LNHNV and CDR2 as YYDKDF, both from the germline V gene (reference sequence). The CDR3 numbers 14 residues from cysteine through phenylalanine. Only the CDR3 region is kept as DNA, spanning 42 bases read in frame from base 1. The trial excluded patients who had a history of autoimmune disease or who were on systemic immunosuppression. In every dose cohort, peripheral blood was drawn for TCR sequencing at baseline, cycle 4 day 1, and cycle 7 day 1. Samples came from an open-label, multicenter, first-in-human phase I dose-escalation trial of ivuxolimab. Adults with locally advanced or metastatic head and neck squamous cell, hepatocellular, melanoma or renal cell carcinoma were enrolled in the trial. Before TCR sequencing, CD4+ T cells and CD8+ T cells from peripheral blood were sorted into separate populations.

The sample was CD4+ or CD8+ T cells sorted from blood, taken in a trial of the OX40 agonist ivuxolimab. In this chain, TRBV15 is recombined with TRBJ2-5, with no confidently assigned D gene. The sequence was collected from an adult with an advanced solid tumor such as melanoma, head and neck, liver or kidney cancer. The sequence in DNA is TGTGCCACCAGCAGAGATTCTAATAAGCAGACCCAGTACTTC. It translates as CATSRDSNKQTQYF.